A single T cell receptor beta chain is shown here with its context. Assay used: immunoSEQ multiplex PCR; TCRdb lists only in-frame clones, some missing. In the table there are approximately 100,000 clones, roughly 92% of which are singletons. The data derive from a study of T cell changes during pregnancy in multiple sclerosis. Germline V gene sequence: CDR1 MNHEY, CDR2 SVGAGI. The trim removed 6 bases at V and 4 bases at J, leaving 3 bases unmatched. CDR3 size: 13 residues. The source material was peripheral blood, sampled after pregnancy. This receptor was obtained from a female donor with multiple sclerosis, enrolled in a pregnancy study. The chain uses TRBV6-5 and TRBJ2-5; 9 bases align to TRBD1. CDR3 in DNA: TGTGCCAGCAGGGGGACAGGGCTAGAGACCCAGTACTTC. Protein product: CASRGTGLETQYF.